A selection of T cell receptor beta chains follows, all from one sample in a study of cytotoxic CD8 clonotypes in ibrutinib-treated CLL. Repertoires were generated with immunoSEQ multiplex PCR, while TCRdb's copy carries only in-frame clones and drops some. The data contain about 200,000 clones, about 72% of them singletons. Sample: PBMCs, taken after 24 months of ibrutinib treatment. The receptors stem from a human donor with chronic lymphocytic leukemia. Each CDR3 is given with its conserved first and last residue. D genes are given only for firm matches. Clone size, where shown, is once, few, many, or a class for clones that have expanded.

cdr3_nt cdr3_aa j_call clone_size v_call d_call
TGTGCCAGCAGTGCCCGACTAGCGGGTCACGACGGTAACACAGATACGCAGTATTTT CASSARLAGHDGNTDTQYF TRBJ2-3 - TRBV6-4 TRBD2
TGTGCCAGCAGCCTCGTGGCGGGAGCCTACACCGGGGAGCTGTTTTTT CASSLVAGAYTGELFF TRBJ2-2 - TRBV7-9 TRBD2
TGTGCCAGCAGTTTAGCGGGAGGCAGGTACGAGCAGTACTTC CASSLAGGRYEQYF TRBJ2-7 - TRBV27 TRBD2
TGTGCCAGCAGCGTCCGTTTGGTTAGCGGGAAGAGCTACAATGAGCAGTTCTTC CASSVRLVSGKSYNEQFF TRBJ2-1 once TRBV9 TRBD2
TGTGCCAGCAGCGTAGATGGTGGGAGCAATGAGCAGTTCTTC CASSVDGGSNEQFF TRBJ2-1 - TRBV9 -
TGTGCCAGCAGCTTGTTAACCTTGGGGGGAAAGGAAGGCTACACCTTC CASSLLTLGGKEGYTF TRBJ1-2 few TRBV5-4 -
TGTGCCAGCAGACCCGATAGTACAGGGGCCTCTAACTATGGCTACACCTTC CASRPDSTGASNYGYTF TRBJ1-2 - TRBV27 TRBD1
TGTGCCAGCAGTTCCAGGGGACAGGGGGATCTTGGCTACACCTTC CASSSRGQGDLGYTF TRBJ1-2 once TRBV27 TRBD1
TGCGCCAGCAGCTTCAGGCAGCTCTATGGCTACACCTTC CASSFRQLYGYTF TRBJ1-2 - TRBV5-1 -
TGTGCCAGCAGTTCTCCGACAGGAGTCCAAGAGACCCAGTACTTC CASSSPTGVQETQYF TRBJ2-5 - TRBV6-5 -
TGTGCCAGTAGTATTAACAGGGTGGCCAATCAGCCCCAGCATTTT CASSINRVANQPQHF TRBJ1-5 few TRBV19 -
TGCGCCAGCAGCCAATCACTAGCGGGAGGTGAGACCCAGTACTTC CASSQSLAGGETQYF TRBJ2-5 once TRBV4-3 TRBD2
TGTGCCAGCAGCCAATTACCCCCCTCAGATACGCAGTATTTT CASSQLPPSDTQYF TRBJ2-3 few TRBV16 -
TGTGCCAGCAGTGCCCTCGCGGGAGTTCTTTACGAGCAGTACTTC CASSALAGVLYEQYF TRBJ2-7 - TRBV2 TRBD2
TGTGCCAGTAGTATCCCCAGGACAGGGGCTCATCAGCCCCAGCATTTT CASSIPRTGAHQPQHF TRBJ1-5 - TRBV19 TRBD1
TGTGCCTGGAGTCCCCGTAGAAGGGGGGCGTATGAAAAACTGTTTTTT CAWSPRRRGAYEKLFF TRBJ1-4 - TRBV30 -
TGTGCCTGGTTCAGCACAGGGGTATGGACCGGGGAGCTGTTTTTT CAWFSTGVWTGELFF TRBJ2-2 - TRBV30 TRBD1
TGCAGCGTTGAAAATCTAGCGGGAGTGTCTAATGAGCAGTTCTTC CSVENLAGVSNEQFF TRBJ2-1 - TRBV29-1 TRBD2
TGTGCCTGGAGTCCCATGACAGGGGGTGGGGCCAACGTCCTGACTTTC CAWSPMTGGGANVLTF TRBJ2-6 - TRBV30 TRBD1
TGTGCCTGGACCATGAACACCGGGGAGCTGTTTTTT CAWTMNTGELFF TRBJ2-2 few TRBV30 -
TGTGCCAGCAGTCTGGGACTAGCGGGAGGTCTAGAGCAGTTCTTC CASSLGLAGGLEQFF TRBJ2-1 once TRBV28 TRBD2
TGCGCCAGCAGCCGAGTCAGGGGGAAGAACACTGAAGCTTTCTTT CASSRVRGKNTEAFF TRBJ1-1 - TRBV4-3 TRBD1
TGTGCCAGCAGTTTACTAGCGGGAGTGTCGGGCGAGCAGTTCTTC CASSLLAGVSGEQFF TRBJ2-1 - TRBV27 TRBD2
TGTGCCAGCAGTCTCTCCCCCGGTTCTGGCTACACCTTC CASSLSPGSGYTF TRBJ1-2 few TRBV6-5 -
TGTGCCAGCAGCGTAGTGGACTTCGGGGGCGGGGAGCTGTTTTTT CASSVVDFGGGELFF TRBJ2-2 - TRBV9 -
TGTGCCAGCAGTTTACGGACAGGATTCTCCTACGAGCAGTACTTC CASSLRTGFSYEQYF TRBJ2-7 - TRBV27 TRBD1
TGCGCCAGCAGCCAAGATATCGCGGTCCTCGGGGACAATGAGCAGTTCTTC CASSQDIAVLGDNEQFF TRBJ2-1 - TRBV4-1 -
TGTGCCTGGGTTGGGGTGGGGGAGACCCAGTACTTC CAWVGVGETQYF TRBJ2-5 once TRBV30 -
TGTGCCAGCAGCGGTGGGGGGCGGTCCACCGGGGAGCTGTTTTTT CASSGGGRSTGELFF TRBJ2-2 - TRBV9 -
TGTGCCAGCAGCTTAAGGCTTCGACAGGCTCCCTATGGCTACACCTTC CASSLRLRQAPYGYTF TRBJ1-2 - TRBV13 -
TGTGCCAGCAGCTTGCAGGGGGCTAGCGAGCAGTACTTC CASSLQGASEQYF TRBJ2-7 - TRBV5-4 TRBD1
TGTGCCAGCAGCTTTCAAGCGCCCGGGCGAGATACGCAGTATTTT CASSFQAPGRDTQYF TRBJ2-3 - TRBV7-2 -
TGTGCCAGCAGTGCACATGCGGGGACAGGCTTGAGCTCCTACAATGAGCAGTTCTTC CASSAHAGTGLSSYNEQFF TRBJ2-1 - TRBV6-1 TRBD1
TGTGCCACCAGCAGAGACCGCAGGTACGAGCAGTACTTC CATSRDRRYEQYF TRBJ2-7 few TRBV15 -
TGTGCCAGCAGCCCGAAATTGACAATCGGCAAAAACATTCAGTACTTC CASSPKLTIGKNIQYF TRBJ2-4 once TRBV7-9 -